The 31 T cell receptor beta chains below all came from one sample that was sequenced in a study of blood T cells in healthy people across ages. It was with a sample-barcoded 5' primer and a J-beta primer mix that a second PCR of roughly 7 to 12 cycles was run. One entry per CDR3 protein, called by TCRdb with MiXCR from the 5' RACE reads. The sample records roughly 860,000 distinct CDR3 sequences, approximately 67% being singletons. Sequences were obtained from blood. The origin of the receptors is a man aged 25 to 40 in good health.

The chain uses TRBV10-3 and TRBJ2-7; possibly TRBD1 for D (8 bases). The DNA matches TRBJ2-5 better at its end, which makes the J call doubtful. Per germline, CDR1 ENHRY and CDR2 SYGVKD. CDR3 length: 16 residues. This chain's CDR3 is CAISESRTGRVETQYF. CDR3 nucleotides: TGTGCCATCAGTGAGTCCCGGACAGGGAGGGTAGAGACCCAGTACTTC.

This clonotype was seen a handful of times. The chain recombines TRBV12-3 or TRBV12-4 with TRBJ2-1; D not resolved. This CDR3 has 13 residues. V was pared by 1 base and J by 3 bases, with 4 bases between. The CDR3 DNA reads TGTGCCAGCAGTTTAGAGCGCTACAATGAGCAGTTCTTC. Translating gives CASSLERYNEQFF.

The chain links TRBV28 to TRBJ2-6, with D unresolved. CDR3 size: 12 residues. V shed 3 bases and J shed 6 bases, with 3 bases lying between them. Germline values: CDR1 MDHEN, CDR2 SYDVKM. CDR3: CASSLLANVLTF. The CDR3 DNA reads as TGTGCCAGCAGTTTGCTGGCCAACGTCCTGACTTTC.

V is TRBV4-3 and J is TRBJ2-5, with a tentative D call TRBD2 (7 bases). The J call could be wrong; TRBJ2-7 is a better fit for the DNA end. The CDR3 consists of 15 residues. In germline, CDR1 is LGHNA, CDR2 YSLEER. Written as DNA, the CDR3 is TGCGCCAGCAGCCAAGATGGGGGGGGCTTTTACGAGCAGTACTTC. Translation gives CASSQDGGGFYEQYF.

Only a few counts were recorded for this clonotype. V and J are TRBV5-1 and TRBJ2-1; D not certain. Trimming stripped 1 base from V and 7 bases from J, with 12 bases between. This CDR3 comprises 14 residues. Germline CDR1 is SGHRS and CDR2 is YFSETQ. The CDR3 nucleotides are TGCGCCAGCAGCTTGCAAACTGGAACTAATGAGCAGTTCTTC. This sequence encodes CASSLQTGTNEQFF. The whole variable domain, filled in from reference TRBV5-1 and TRBJ2-1, reads KAGVTQTPRYLIKTRGQQVTLSCSPISGHRSVSWYQQTPGQGLQFLFEYFSETQRNKGNFPGRFSGRQFSNSRSEMNVSTLELGDSALYLCASSLQTGTNEQFFGPGTRLTVL.

The rearrangement links TRBV20-1 to TRBJ2-3, with 9 bases matching TRBD2. The CDR3 covers 13 residues. Germline V gene sequence: CDR1 DFQATT, CDR2 SNEGSKA (reference sequence). V dropped 6 bases and J dropped 3; count of bases not matched to a gene: 4. CDR3 protein: CSAMGLATDTQYF. The CDR3 DNA reads TGCAGTGCCATGGGACTAGCAACAGATACGCAGTATTTT.

This clonotype was recorded a few times. The genes are TRBV6-5 and TRBJ2-1; weak D call: TRBD1 (6 bases). Trimming took 10 bases from V and 3 from J, leaving 13 bases between them. Germline CDR1 is MNHEY and CDR2 is SVGAGI. This CDR3 contains 13 residues. CDR3 region: CATRGSFYNEQFF. In nucleotides, the CDR3 is TGTGCCACAAGGGGGTCCTTCTACAATGAGCAGTTCTTC.

The chain has TRBV6-5 and TRBJ2-5; a weak D match, TRBD2 (6 bases). Germline V gene lookup returns CDR1 MNHEY and CDR2 SVGAGI. The germline V and J ends were trimmed by 2 bases and 11 bases, with 18 bases remaining between them. The CDR3 loop spans 14 amino acids. CDR3 bases: TGTGCCAGCAGTTACGGGGCGGGATTTAATGAGCAGTACTTC. It yields the protein CASSYGAGFNEQYF.

J is TRBJ1-5 and V is TRBV24-1; possibly TRBD1 for D (6 bases). The CDR3 spans 14 residues. The germline CDR1 and CDR2 sequences are KGHDR and SFDVKD. The V gene lost 5 bases and the J gene lost 3 bases, with 10 bases spanning the gap. CDR3 sequence (DNA): TGTGCCACCAGTGGGGCAGGGGTCAATCAGCCCCAGCATTTT. Its protein product is CATSGAGVNQPQHF.

This chain links TRBV3-1 with TRBJ1-2; D is unresolved. The CDR3 has 15 residues. Germline V CDR1 and CDR2: LGHDT, YNNKEL (reference sequence). With 1 base removed from V and 8 bases from J, the gap between germline ends came to 17 bases. CDR3: CASSQGNRPYEGYTF. CDR3 bases: TGTGCCAGCAGCCAAGGGAACCGCCCATATGAGGGCTACACCTTC.

The sample holds a few counts of this clonotype. V usage is TRBV7-2 and J usage is TRBJ2-3, with D possibly matching TRBD2 (6 bases). Germline values: CDR1 SGHTA, CDR2 FQGNSA. The CDR3 covers 16 residues. V gave up 1 base and J gave up 1 base, with 12 bases separating them. In DNA form, the CDR3 reads TGTGCCAGCAGCTTAGGTTTGGGGGGTGGCACAGATACGCAGTATTTT. Protein product: CASSLGLGGGTDTQYF.

The genes are TRBV5-1 and TRBJ2-5; no firm D call. Per the germline V gene, CDR1 is SGHRS and CDR2 is YFSETQ. V dropped 3 bases and J dropped 2 bases, with 14 bases sitting between them. The CDR3 length is 15 residues. In nucleotides, the CDR3 is TGCGCCAGCAGCTCCCAGACGCCCGAGCAAGAGACCCAGTACTTC. Translation: CASSSQTPEQETQYF.

This rearrangement joins TRBV7-9 to TRBJ1-2, with a weak D call TRBD1 (6 bases). From germline, CDR1 is SEHNR and CDR2 FQNEAQ (reference sequence). V lost 0 bases and J lost 5, with 13 bases in between. This CDR3 comprises 15 residues. The CDR3: CASSLASTGLYGYTF. The CDR3 coding sequence is TGTGCCAGCAGCTTAGCCAGCACAGGGTTATATGGCTACACCTTC.

This clonotype was recorded a few times. The rearrangement links TRBV7-3 to TRBJ2-3; no firm D call. The germline CDR1 and CDR2 sequences are SGHTA and FQGTGA. The length of the CDR3 is 12 residues. The V gene lost 0 bases and the J gene lost 6 bases, with 4 bases spanning the gap. The CDR3 sequence is CASSLTSDTQYF. CDR3 nucleotides: TGTGCCAGCAGCTTAACCTCGGATACGCAGTATTTT.

The chain joins TRBV20-1 to TRBJ1-5; D unclear. Germline CDR1 is DFQATT and CDR2 is SNEGSKA (reference sequence). Trimming cost V 2 bases and J 4 bases, with 15 bases left between them. This CDR3 has 15 residues. The CDR3 nucleotides read TGCAGTGCTAGAACCCCGGCTTTGGAAAATCAGCCCCAGCATTTT. Its translation: CSARTPALENQPQHF.

This clonotype was found a few times. J is TRBJ2-3 and V is TRBV4-3; TRBD2 agrees at 7 bases. J lost 3 bases, V lost 3 bases, and 6 bases had no gene match. This CDR3 is 15 amino acids long. CDR1 is LGHNA and CDR2 is YSLEER in the germline V gene. CDR3 nucleotide sequence: TGCGCCAGCAGCCAGCAGCGGGGTATAACAGATACGCAGTATTTT. Translating gives CASSQQRGITDTQYF.

The chain employs TRBV20-1 and TRBJ2-1; tentatively, D is TRBD2 (7 bases). Germline V CDR1 and CDR2: DFQATT, SNEGSKA (reference sequence). This CDR3 has 13 amino acids. The CDR3 here is CRLKGGPSNEQFF. The CDR3 DNA is TGCAGGCTAAAGGGGGGGCCCTCCAATGAGCAGTTCTTC.

This clonotype was seen only a few times. V is TRBV4-3 and J is TRBJ2-1; perhaps TRBD2 as D (6 bases). In germline, CDR1 is LGHNA, CDR2 YSLEER. The CDR3 consists of 18 residues. Trimming shortened V by 1 base and J by 8 bases, and 24 bases separated the two germline ends. This chain's CDR3 is CASSQGGARDSPRDEQFF. The CDR3 nucleotides are TGCGCCAGCAGCCAAGGTGGGGCGAGGGACTCCCCAAGGGATGAGCAGTTCTTC.

This clonotype came up a few times. The rearrangement joins TRBV20-1 to TRBJ2-4; D ambiguous. The germline V gene has CDR1 DFQATT and CDR2 SNEGSKA (reference sequence). This CDR3 contains 14 residues. Trimming took off 0 bases at V and 0 bases at J, with 6 bases between the two ends. CDR3 residues: CSARDHSAKNIQYF. The CDR3 region has the DNA TGCAGTGCTAGAGATCATTCAGCCAAAAACATTCAGTACTTC.

The V gene is TRBV12-3 or TRBV12-4, the J gene TRBJ2-5; 8 bases line up with TRBD2. The end of the DNA is better explained by TRBJ2-7, so the J call may be wrong. The CDR3 loop spans 13 amino acids. Here the CDR3 DNA reads TGTGCCAGCACTCACGGCGGGGGGTACGAGCAGTACTTC. Translating gives CASTHGGGYEQYF.

The CDR3 sequence is CSARDRTGITYEQYF. The CDR3 nucleotides read TGCAGTGCTAGAGATCGGACAGGGATTACCTACGAGCAGTACTTC. The chain uses TRBV20-1 and TRBJ2-4; TRBD1 matches 8 bases. The end of the DNA is better explained by TRBJ2-7, so the J call may be wrong. The CDR3 has 15 residues. CDR1 and CDR2 (germline): DFQATT, SNEGSKA (reference sequence).

This chain uses TRBV6-1 with TRBJ2-4, with no clear D. V was trimmed by 9 bases and J by 7 bases, leaving 13 bases between them. The CDR3 length is 12 residues. Germline V gene sequence: CDR1 MNHNS, CDR2 SASEGT. The DNA of the CDR3 is TGTGCCAGTCTCCGAGACACTAACATTCAGTACTTC. Translated, it gives CASLRDTNIQYF.

As regards this clonotype: It is unclear where the CDR3 begins or ends on the DNA, so no DNA is shown, and the CDR3 is as TCRdb lists it. This rearrangement joins TRBV7-9 to TRBJ2-5; TRBD1, the table's D call, was not compared with the DNA. The CDR3 is 14 amino acids long, termini counted. CDR1 SEHNR and CDR2 FQNEAQ come from the germline V gene (reference sequence). CDR3 sequence reads: CASSLEVAGGSVDF.

This clonotype was detected a few times. The rearrangement joins TRBV27 to TRBJ2-5, with D perhaps assigned TRBD1 or TRBD2 (5 bases each). V was trimmed by 6 bases and J by 3 bases, leaving 14 bases between them. Germline assignment: CDR1 MNHEY and CDR2 SMNVEV (reference sequence). The CDR3 totals 14 residues. The CDR3 here is CASRPLRGEETQYF. CDR3 coding DNA: TGTGCCAGCAGGCCCCTGAGGGGAGAAGAGACCCAGTACTTC.

This chain joins TRBV10-3 and TRBJ1-2, with a tentative D call TRBD1 (5 bases). CDR1 and CDR2 (germline): ENHRY, SYGVKD. V shed 8 bases and J shed 6 bases, with 22 bases lying between them. There are 15 residues in the CDR3. The CDR3, as DNA: TGTGCCATCGACAGCCCGGGGCGGACACAACATGGCTACACCTTC. This translates into CAIDSPGRTQHGYTF.

This clonotype was counted ten times or more. This chain uses TRBV20-1 with TRBJ2-3; 7 bases are shared with TRBD1. Per the germline V gene, CDR1 is DFQATT and CDR2 is SNEGSKA (reference sequence). CDR3 length: 15 residues. The junction had 10 bases not matched to a gene; V was cut back by 4 bases and J by 3 bases. This CDR3 reads CSATDRPQGTDTQYF. CDR3 coding DNA: TGCAGTGCTACGGACAGGCCCCAGGGGACAGATACGCAGTATTTT.

The chain couples TRBV6-5 to TRBJ2-2; TRBD2 matches at 7 bases. The CDR3 length is 15 residues. Trimming removed 2 bases from V and 6 bases from J; junction bases left unmatched: 6. Germline loops: CDR1 MNHEY, CDR2 SVGAGI. The CDR3 is CASSYREDGPGELFF. CDR3 in DNA: TGTGCCAGCAGTTACCGGGAGGATGGCCCCGGGGAGCTGTTTTTT.

The V and J genes are TRBV4-3 and TRBJ2-5; the match to TRBD2 covers 11 bases. CDR1 LGHNA and CDR2 YSLEER come from the germline V gene. V lost 4 bases to trimming and J lost 3 bases; unmatched junction nucleotides: 10. This CDR3 spans 17 amino acids. The CDR3 bases are TGCGCCAGCAGCCTCCTCCCGACTAGCGGGGACGAAGAGACCCAGTACTTC. Its protein is CASSLLPTSGDEETQYF.

The CDR3 DNA is TGTGCCAGCAGCTTGTTACGAGGAGGCGAGGAAAAACTGTTTTTT. It translates to CASSLLRGGEEKLFF. V is TRBV5-6 and J is TRBJ1-4; unclear D gene. The germline V gene encodes CDR1 SGHDT and CDR2 YYEEEE. This CDR3 has 15 amino acids. Trimming cost V 1 base and J 8 bases, with 15 bases left between them. Combining the CDR3 with reference TRBV5-6 and TRBJ1-4 gives the whole variable domain DAGVTQSPTHLIKTRGQQVTLRCSPKSGHDTVSWYQQALGQGPQFIFQYYEEEERQRGNFPDRFSGHQFPNYSSELNVNALLLGDSALYLCASSLLRGGEEKLFFGSGTQLSVL.

V is TRBV7-9 and J is TRBJ1-1, with a tentative D call TRBD1 (5 bases). V was shortened by 5 bases and J by 0 bases, with 13 bases between the two germline ends. The CDR3 loop spans 15 amino acids. The V gene's germline CDR1 is SEHNR and CDR2 FQNEAQ (reference sequence). The DNA for the CDR3 is TGTGCCAGCAGCCTCGGGGACGGAATGAACACTGAAGCTTTCTTT. Encoded protein: CASSLGDGMNTEAFF.

The chain uses TRBV10-2 and TRBJ2-2; the D gene is possibly TRBD1 (5 bases). Germline values: CDR1 WSHSY, CDR2 SAAADI. The ends were cut back, 7 bases at V and 1 base at J, with 13 bases in the middle. The CDR3 runs 15 residues. The CDR3 nucleotides read TGCGCCAGCATGTTTAGGGGCCTGAACACCGGGGAGCTGTTTTTT. The encoded protein is CASMFRGLNTGELFF.